The source of this T cell receptor (beta chain) is a study of CD8+ T cells in alopecia areata. Turning to the study itself: Treated patients took oral tofacitinib at 5 to 10 mg twice daily. Patients took tofacitinib for 6 to 18 months, followed by 6 drug-free months. Regarding the study as a whole: The study found higher clonality in lesional than normal scalp, especially in alopecia totalis/universalis.

As to this clone: The target antigen is unknown.

Trimming took off 2 bases at V and 0 bases at J, with 8 bases between the two ends. Per the germline V gene, CDR1 is LNHDA and CDR2 is SQIVND (reference sequence). This CDR3 has 14 amino acids. It was cDNA, reverse transcribed from extracted RNA, that served as the sequencing template. Sequencing used immunoSEQ multiplex PCR; TCRdb keeps in-frame clones, though not all of them. The table records some 180,000 clones, 53% of them present only once. Noted treatment: oral pan-JAK inhibitor, 5-10 mg twice daily. This TCR was recovered from a human donor with alopecia areata. This material consisted of CD8+ T cells sorted from blood, taken at week 24, from a patient treated with tofacitinib. The rearrangement uses TRBV19 and TRBJ2-7, with D possibly matching TRBD2 (5 bases). The CDR3 DNA follows: TGTGCCAGTAGTATACAGCGGACCTCCTACGAGCAGTACTTC. Translated, it gives CASSIQRTSYEQYF.